What follows is one T cell receptor (beta chain) and its context. The V end was cut by 4 bases, the J end by 4 bases, with 9 bases between. CDR3 length equals 13 residues. Germline V gene sequence: CDR1 SGDLS, CDR2 YYNGEE. The data were taken from a study of blood T cell repertoires in COVID-19. Study-wide background: Collection of acute and convalescent COVID-19 samples took place in the United States, Italy and Spain.

Generated by immunoSEQ multiplex PCR, the TCRdb table keeps only in-frame clones and is missing some. The sample carries over 400,000 clones, more than 85% recorded once. Participants were aged about 18 to 89 years from around 26 US areas. Categorization into cohorts depended on clinical history that participants reported. This clonotype originated in a woman in her sixties who had recovered from COVID-19. The chain is built from TRBV9 and TRBJ2-1; tentative D call: TRBD1 (6 bases). Specimen: PBMCs or T cells enriched from blood (not recorded which). As DNA, the CDR3 is TGTGCCAGCAGCCCCGGACAGTACAATGAGCAGTTCTTC. Translation: CASSPGQYNEQFF.